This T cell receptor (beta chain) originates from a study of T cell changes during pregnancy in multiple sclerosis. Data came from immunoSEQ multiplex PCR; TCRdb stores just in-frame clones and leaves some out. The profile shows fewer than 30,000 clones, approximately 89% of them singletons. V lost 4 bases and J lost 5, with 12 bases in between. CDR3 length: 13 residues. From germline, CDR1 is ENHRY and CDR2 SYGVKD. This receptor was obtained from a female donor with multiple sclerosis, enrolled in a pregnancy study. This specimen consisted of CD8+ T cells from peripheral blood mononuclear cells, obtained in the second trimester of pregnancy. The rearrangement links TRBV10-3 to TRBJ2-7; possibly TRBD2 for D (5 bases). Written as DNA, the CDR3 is TGTGCCATCAGTGGTGTTAGGCGGGACGAGCAGTACTTC. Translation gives CAISGVRRDEQYF.